The clone carrying this T cell receptor beta chain was found a few times. The sample comes from a study of blood T cells in healthy people across ages. The CDR3 has 15 amino acids. Sample-barcoded 5' priming and a J-beta primer mix drove a second PCR of roughly 6 to 12 cycles. TCRdb re-called the 5' RACE reads with MiXCR, one entry per CDR3 protein. The table includes about 1.5 million distinct CDR3 sequences, roughly 40% detected once. The chain employs TRBV21-1 and TRBJ2-3; the DNA was not used to check the table's D call, TRBD1. TRBV21-1 has pseudogene status. The source of this sequence is a woman aged 18-35 years in good health. The source material was blood. The CDR3 sequence: CASGFVEGNTDTQYF. CDR3 DNA: TGTGCCAGCGGCTTCGTAGAGGGGAACACAGATACGCAGTATTTT.